Listed below are T cell receptor beta chains from one sample, sequenced in a study of shared clonotypes between healthy human individuals. Method: immunoSEQ multiplex PCR; TCRdb's copy keeps in-frame clones and lacks some. The sample shows some 1.5 million clones, over 95% of them seen only once. The specimen was naive CD4+ T cells sorted from blood. Source of these receptors: a man aged 25 to 45 in good health. CDR3s include the opening cysteine and the closing phenylalanine or tryptophan. The order of the fields is V gene, clone size, D gene, J gene, CDR3 DNA, CDR3 protein. A D gene is named only where the DNA matches it firmly. Only part of the rows carry a size: once, few, many, or a class if the clone is expanded.

TRBV5-4	NA	NA	TRBJ2-7	TGTGCCAGCAGCACCGGGGTGGCGGATAGCTCCTACGAGCAGTACTTC	CASSTGVADSSYEQYF
TRBV7-9	NA	TRBD1	TRBJ2-7	TGTGCCAGCAGACCCCCCGTTAGGGGGCTAAGCTACGAGCAGTACTTC	CASRPPVRGLSYEQYF
TRBV28	NA	TRBD1	TRBJ1-2	TGTGCCAGCAGATACCAGGGGGACTCTAACTATGGCTACACCTTC	CASRYQGDSNYGYTF
TRBV27	NA	TRBD2	TRBJ2-1	TGTGCCAGCAGTTTGCTAGCGGGAAGCCAGAATGAGCAGTTCTTC	CASSLLAGSQNEQFF
TRBV5-1	NA	NA	TRBJ2-1	TGCGCCAGCAGCTTGGAATACAATGAGCAGTTCTTC	CASSLEYNEQFF
TRBV29-1	NA	TRBD2	TRBJ2-7	TGCAGCGGTTGGACTAGCGGCTCCTACGAGCAGTACTTC	CSGWTSGSYEQYF
TRBV19	NA	NA	TRBJ1-5	TGTGCCAGTAAGTGGGGTCACAATCAGCCCCAGCATTTT	CASKWGHNQPQHF
TRBV28	NA	NA	TRBJ2-2	TGTGCCAGCTACACTAGGAACACCGGGGAGCTGTTTTTT	CASYTRNTGELFF
TRBV18	NA	TRBD2	TRBJ2-3	TGTGCCAGCTCACCCCCGAGCGGGACCCGAGTTACGCAGTATTTT	CASSPPSGTRVTQYF
TRBV12-5	NA	NA	TRBJ1-2	TGTGCTAGTGGTTTGGCCGGATCAAGACAGGCCGAGGGTTACACCTTC	CASGLAGSRQAEGYTF
TRBV19	NA	NA	TRBJ2-1	TGTGCCAGTAGTACAGGAACTAGCCCGACCAGACACTCCTACAATGAGCAGTTCTTC	CASSTGTSPTRHSYNEQFF
TRBV28	once	NA	TRBJ2-7	TGTGCCAGCAGTTTACCCCGTTTGGGCGAGCAGTACTTC	CASSLPRLGEQYF
TRBV20-1	NA	NA	TRBJ1-1	TGCAGATTATTAAAGAACACTGAAGCTTTCTTT	CRLLKNTEAFF
TRBV9	NA	TRBD1	TRBJ1-5	TGTGCCAGCAGCGTAGGGACAGGGAGCCTAAGTCAGCCCCAGCATTTT	CASSVGTGSLSQPQHF
TRBV5-1	NA	TRBD1	TRBJ2-1	TGCGCCAGCAGCTTGATCGGGACAGGGGTCTCCCCAATTTACAATGAGCAGTTCTTC	CASSLIGTGVSPIYNEQFF
TRBV29-1	once	NA	TRBJ1-1	TGCAGCGGGGGGAGTGGCAACACTGAAGCTTTCTTT	CSGGSGNTEAFF
TRBV28	NA	NA	TRBJ2-7	TGTGCCAGCAGCCCCGCCGCCGGGCGCCCGTACTTC	CASSPAAGRPYF
TRBV7-8	NA	NA	TRBJ2-1	TGTGCCAGCAGCCCCCAAACTTGGTCTAGCTCCTACAATGAGCAGTTCTTC	CASSPQTWSSSYNEQFF
TRBV28	NA	NA	TRBJ2-7	TGTGCCAGCAGTTCCCCCGCGGGAACCTACGAGCAGTACTTC	CASSSPAGTYEQYF
TRBV5-1	NA	NA	TRBJ1-1	TGCGCCAGCAGCTTCACCGCCAGGATGAACACTGAAGCTTTCTTT	CASSFTARMNTEAFF
TRBV10-3	NA	TRBD2	TRBJ2-3	TGTGCCATCAGTGTCCTAGCGGGATCGGGAGATACGCAGTATTTT	CAISVLAGSGDTQYF
TRBV9	NA	TRBD2	TRBJ2-1	TGTGCCAGCAGCGTAATCGGGACTAACAATGAGCAGTTCTTC	CASSVIGTNNEQFF
TRBV30	NA	NA	TRBJ2-5	TGTGCCTGGAGTAAAGGGGGGGAAGAGACCCAGTACTTC	CAWSKGGEETQYF
TRBV6-6	NA	NA	TRBJ2-7	TGTGCCAGCAGCAAGGTCGGGGGAACCTACGAGCAGTACTTC	CASSKVGGTYEQYF
TRBV19	once	TRBD1	TRBJ2-4	TGTGCCAGTAGTTCAGGGGGTGGGAACATTCAGTACTTC	CASSSGGGNIQYF
TRBV27	NA	NA	TRBJ1-1	TGTGCCAGCAGTTTAATGGCCGGGTGGAACACTGAAGCTTTCTTT	CASSLMAGWNTEAFF
TRBV15	NA	TRBD1	TRBJ2-5	TGTGCCACCAGCAGGATCGACAGGGTCCAAGAGACCCAGTACTTC	CATSRIDRVQETQYF
TRBV5-1	NA	TRBD2	TRBJ2-1	TGCGCCAGCAGCTTGGCCCCTAGCGGGAGTGGCAATGAGCAGTTCTTC	CASSLAPSGSGNEQFF
TRBV5-4	NA	TRBD2	TRBJ2-1	TGTGCCAGCAGCCTGACTAGCGGGAGGTACAATGAGCAGTTCTTC	CASSLTSGRYNEQFF
TRBV5-4	NA	NA	TRBJ2-3	TGTGCCAGCAGCCGAGGTTCCGGCCCCGTGGGCCGGGATACGCAGTATTTT	CASSRGSGPVGRDTQYF
TRBV28	NA	NA	TRBJ2-5	TGTGCCAGCGGACTATGGGACAGACAAGAGACCCAGTACTTC	CASGLWDRQETQYF